One sample yielded the 26 T cell receptor beta chains listed below, sequenced in a study of T cells in Graves' hyperthyroidism and ophthalmopathy. The source material, RNA transcripts, was used to amplify TCR beta CDR3 regions. Carried out on the TCR CDR3, a first-round RT-PCR used the HTBI primer set. Each CDR3 protein is one row after TCRdb ran MiXCR on the multiplex PCR reads. In the table there are roughly 550,000 distinct CDR3 sequences, about 16% of which are singletons. The sequenced sample consisted of blood. The receptors come from a woman aged 25 to 39 with Graves' ophthalmopathy.

In this sample, this clonotype turned up many times. The chain has TRBV11-2 and TRBJ2-7, with TRBD2 identical over 9 bases. V gave up 7 bases and J gave up 5 bases; unmatched junction bases: 9. The V gene's germline CDR1 is SGHAT and CDR2 FQNNGV. The CDR3 consists of 14 residues. The CDR3 coding sequence is TGTGCCAGCACCGATTTGGGACTAGCTAACGAGCAGTACTTC. Translation: CASTDLGLANEQYF.

This clonotype is a singleton in its sample. The genes are TRBV14 and TRBJ1-1, with a possible D match to TRBD1 (6 bases). Trimming stripped 2 bases from V and 1 base from J, with 14 bases between. The germline CDR1 and CDR2 sequences are SGHDN and FVKESK. The CDR3 totals 16 residues. The CDR3 reads CASSQRGRGANTEAFF. CDR3 DNA sequence: TGTGCCAGCAGCCAAAGGGGCAGGGGAGCGAACACTGAAGCTTTCTTT. Filled out from reference TRBV14 and TRBJ1-1, the complete variable domain reads EAGVTQFPSHSVIEKGQTVTLRCDPISGHDNLYWYRRVMGKEIKFLLHFVKESKQDESGMPNNRFLAERTGGTYSTLKVQPAELEDSGVYFCASSQRGRGANTEAFFGQGTRLTVV.

The V call is TRBV11-1, the J call TRBJ1-4; 9 bases are shared with TRBD1. Germline CDR1 SGHAT, CDR2 FQDESV (reference sequence). This CDR3 has 14 amino acids. V lost 6 bases and J lost 6; bases outside the gene matches: 5. The CDR3 region has the DNA TGTGCCAGCAGTTCGACAGGGGGTCATGAAAAACTGTTTTTT. As protein: CASSSTGGHEKLFF.

This clonotype was recorded many times. The CDR3 spells CASSLPSGGIYNEQFF. In DNA, the CDR3 is TGTGCCAGCAGCTTACCCTCGGGAGGGATCTACAATGAGCAGTTCTTC. The chain joins TRBV7-8 to TRBJ2-1; 8 bases map to TRBD2. The J segment lost 3 bases and the V segment lost 2 bases, leaving 6 bases of the junction unmatched. This CDR3 has 16 residues. The germline CDR1 and CDR2 sequences are SGHVS and FQNEAQ. Drawing the rest from reference TRBV7-8 and TRBJ2-1, the complete variable domain is GAGVSQSPRYKVAKRGQDVALRCDPISGHVSLFWYQQALGQGPEFLTYFQNEAQLDKSGLPSDRFFAERPEGSVSTLKIQRTQQEDSAVYLCASSLPSGGIYNEQFFGPGTRLTVL.

This clonotype occurred many times. The V gene is TRBV11-2, the J gene TRBJ2-3; no definite D call. The CDR3 totals 13 residues. V shed 3 bases and J shed 5 bases, with 9 bases lying between them. Germline values: CDR1 SGHAT, CDR2 FQNNGV. CDR3 amino acids: CASSFPLVDTQYF. The CDR3 DNA sequence: TGTGCCAGCAGCTTTCCCTTGGTAGATACGCAGTATTTT.

This clonotype showed up many times. Written as DNA, the CDR3 is TGTGCCAGCAGCCCCGGACTAGCGTCCTACGAGCAGTACTTC. As protein: CASSPGLASYEQYF. The rearrangement uses TRBV7-8 and TRBJ2-7; 9 nucleotides agree with TRBD2. V gave up 5 bases and J gave up 1 base; unmatched junction bases: 3. The germline gives CDR1 SGHVS, CDR2 FQNEAQ. This CDR3 has 14 amino acids.

The V call is TRBV10-2, the J call TRBJ2-4; unclear D gene. Trimming removed 2 bases at V and 2 bases at J, with 16 bases between. The length of the CDR3 is 17 residues. Germline V gene sequence: CDR1 WSHSY, CDR2 SAAADI. The CDR3 protein is CASSEPRRTVTKNIQYF. The CDR3, as DNA: TGCGCCAGCAGTGAGCCCAGACGAACGGTAACCAAAAACATTCAGTACTTC.

This clonotype was detected only a few times. The DNA for the CDR3 is TGTGCCAGCTCACCACGGGGGACTAGTTTTTACAATGAGCAGTTCTTC. Protein sequence: CASSPRGTSFYNEQFF. V gene TRBV18 combines with J gene TRBJ2-1; 8 bases map to TRBD2. The CDR3 runs to 16 residues. Unmatched junction bases numbered 6, after V lost 1 base and J lost 4 bases. Looked up from germline, CDR1 is KGHSH and CDR2 is LQKENI.

The rearrangement links TRBV27 to TRBJ1-6; D unclear. Germline assignment: CDR1 MNHEY and CDR2 SMNVEV (reference sequence). The CDR3 spans 13 residues. V was trimmed by 8 bases and J by 3 bases, leaving 8 bases between them. The CDR3 protein is CASQEVYNSPLHF. For the CDR3, the DNA is TGTGCCAGCCAGGAGGTCTATAATTCACCCCTCCACTTT.

This clonotype was seen ten or more times. This chain joins TRBV2 and TRBJ2-1; possibly TRBD2 for D (6 bases). Trimming removed 4 bases at V and 0 bases at J, with 10 bases between. Germline CDR1 is SNHLY and CDR2 is FYNNEI. This CDR3 is built from 15 residues. CDR3 region: CASSGGGDSYNEQFF. DNA of the CDR3: TGTGCCAGCAGTGGGGGCGGGGACTCCTACAATGAGCAGTTCTTC.

Worth noting for this clonotype: Possible read error: a much larger clone is one base away. The chain has TRBV11-1 and TRBJ2-1; 7 bases line up with TRBD1. Losses at the gene ends were 4 bases for V and 3 bases for J; bases not matched to a gene: 6. The germline V gene encodes CDR1 SGHAT and CDR2 FQDESV (reference sequence). The CDR3 is 15 residues long. In nucleotides, the CDR3 is TGTGCCAGCAGCTCCGGACAGGAGAACTACAATGAGCAGTTCTTC. This sequence encodes CASSSGQENYNEQFF. The full variable domain, its missing parts supplied by reference TRBV11-1 and TRBJ2-1, is EAEVAQSPRYKITEKSQAVAFWCDPISGHATLYWYRQILGQGPELLVQFQDESVVDDSQLPKDRFSAERLKGVDSTLKIQPAELGDSAMYLCASSSGQENYNEQFFGPGTRLTVL.

A few counts support this clonotype. V gene TRBV5-4 combines with J gene TRBJ2-1, with 7 bases fitting TRBD1. CDR3 length: 15 amino acids. The germline V gene has CDR1 SGHNT and CDR2 YYREEE (reference sequence). The trim removed 0 bases at V and 4 bases at J, leaving 4 bases unmatched. This chain's CDR3 is CASSLAPDRYNEQFF. In nucleotides, the CDR3 is TGTGCCAGCAGCTTGGCCCCGGACAGGTACAATGAGCAGTTCTTC.

At least ten counts were recorded for this clonotype. A read error may account for a junction end that differs from germline. The J gene is TRBJ2-5, the V gene TRBV12-3 or TRBV12-4, with 8 bases fitting TRBD1. This CDR3 contains 14 residues. The CDR3 DNA follows: TGTGCCAGCAGCAAAGGACAGGGAGTCGAGACGCAGTACTTC. It codes for CASSKGQGVETQYF.

The chain uses TRBV28 and TRBJ2-5, with D perhaps matching TRBD2 (6 bases). Trimming removed 5 bases at V and 7 bases at J, with 17 bases between. CDR1 and CDR2 (germline): MDHEN, SYDVKM. CDR3 size: 14 residues. CDR3 region: CASSGDFPPLTQYF. As DNA, the CDR3 is TGTGCCAGCAGTGGGGACTTCCCACCTTTGACCCAGTACTTC.

Concerning this clonotype: Germline and junction disagree at one end, which may indicate a read error. The genes are TRBV6-1 and TRBJ2-2; the D is unclear. The CDR3 consists of 15 residues. Per germline, CDR1 MNHNS and CDR2 SASEGT. The CDR3 is CAISELGLGPGELFF. In nucleotides, the CDR3 is TGTGCCATCAGTGAGTTAGGGCTCGGGCCCGGGGAGCTGTTTTTT.

On this clonotype: A much larger clone differs by one base, so this may be a read error. This chain links TRBV27 with TRBJ2-1; 7 bases are a match to TRBD2. Germline assignment: CDR1 MNHEY and CDR2 SMNVEV (reference sequence). There are 14 residues in the CDR3. CDR3 DNA sequence: TGTGCCAACAGTTCCAGGACTAGCTACAATGAGCAGTTCTTC. Its protein product is CANSSRTSYNEQFF.

The chain is built from TRBV20-1 and TRBJ2-7, with D possibly matching TRBD2 (5 bases). The CDR3 consists of 17 residues. The ends were cut back, 6 bases at V and 0 bases at J, with 24 bases in the middle. Germline V CDR1 and CDR2: DFQATT, SNEGSKA (reference sequence). The CDR3 spells CSAPPADFRGSSYEQYF. The CDR3 nucleotides read TGCAGTGCCCCGCCGGCCGATTTTCGGGGAAGCTCCTACGAGCAGTACTTC.

This clonotype occurred many times. CDR3 residues: CASSSSGSQRTGELFF. Written as DNA, the CDR3 is TGTGCCAGCAGCTCTAGCGGGAGCCAACGCACCGGGGAGCTGTTTTTT. V and J are TRBV7-2 and TRBJ2-2; 10 bases agree with TRBD2. CDR1 is SGHTA and CDR2 is FQGNSA in the germline V gene. There are 16 residues in the CDR3. After removal of 4 bases from V and 4 bases from J, the junction contained 6 bases not matched to a gene. Combining the CDR3 with reference TRBV7-2 and TRBJ2-2 gives the whole variable domain GAGVSQSPSNKVTEKGKDVELRCDPISGHTALYWYRQSLGQGLEFLIYFQGNSAPDKSGLPSDRFSAERTGGSVSTLTIQRTQQEDSAVYLCASSSSGSQRTGELFFGEGSRLTVL.

In its sample, this clonotype was seen a few times. The chain joins TRBV27 to TRBJ1-2, with D perhaps matching TRBD1 (5 bases). The CDR3 spans 13 residues. Looked up from germline, CDR1 is MNHEY and CDR2 is SMNVEV (reference sequence). The V gene lost 2 bases and the J gene lost 2 bases, with 6 bases spanning the gap. CDR3 nucleotide sequence: TGTGCCAGCAGTTTACGGGGGAACTATGGCTACACCTTC. It encodes CASSLRGNYGYTF.

This clonotype was recorded at least ten times. CDR3 nucleotides: TGTGCCAGCCGGCGGTGGCAGGGGATGCGCACCGGGGAGCTGTTTTTT. This codes for CASRRWQGMRTGELFF. The gene calls are TRBV2 and TRBJ2-2, with a weak D call TRBD1 (6 bases). V was clipped by 8 bases and J by 4 bases, with 20 bases between them. The CDR3 sequence is 16 residues long. CDR1 is SNHLY, CDR2 FYNNEI, per germline.

The rearrangement links TRBV6-2 or TRBV6-3 to TRBJ2-2; 11 nucleotides align to TRBD2. In germline, CDR1 is MNHEY, CDR2 SVGEGT. J lost 2 bases, V lost 5 bases, and 13 bases had no gene match. This CDR3 has 19 residues. The CDR3 DNA sequence: TGTGCCAGCAGTAAGGGACTAGCGGCGGTGGGGGTTAACACCGGGGAGCTGTTTTTT. It translates to CASSKGLAAVGVNTGELFF.

This clonotype came up a few times. The chain's CDR3 is CASSPVGQGKGSPLHF. CDR3 nucleotide sequence: TGTGCCAGCAGCCCCGTAGGACAGGGCAAAGGTTCACCCCTCCACTTT. The J gene is TRBJ1-6, the V gene TRBV7-2; 8 nucleotides agree with TRBD1. CDR1 and CDR2 from the germline V gene are SGHTA and FQGNSA. Trimming removed 5 bases from V and 9 bases from J; junction bases left unmatched: 12. The CDR3 is 16 residues long.

V is TRBV7-2 and J is TRBJ2-1, with 7 bases that match TRBD1. CDR1 and CDR2 (germline): SGHTA, FQGNSA. V lost 0 bases and J lost 1; bases outside the gene matches: 6. This CDR3 has 17 amino acids. CDR3 in amino acids: CASSLAPAGGSYNEQFF. The CDR3 DNA reads as TGTGCCAGCAGCTTAGCGCCGGCAGGGGGTTCCTACAATGAGCAGTTCTTC.

In the case of this clonotype: At one boundary the junction diverges from the germline segment, which might be a read error. This chain links TRBV9 with TRBJ2-1, with 13 bases identical to TRBD2. From germline, CDR1 is SGDLS and CDR2 YYNGEE. This CDR3 is 18 amino acids long. The CDR3 is CAGSHGTSGTSSYNEQFF. The CDR3 DNA is TGTGCCGGCAGCCACGGGACTAGCGGGACTAGCTCCTACAATGAGCAGTTCTTC. The full variable domain, its missing parts supplied by reference TRBV9 and TRBJ2-1, is DSGVTQTPKHLITATGQRVTLRCSPRSGDLSVYWYQQSLDQGLQFLIQYYNGEERAKGNILERFSAQQFPDLHSELNLSSLELGDSALYFCAGSHGTSGTSSYNEQFFGPGTRLTVL.

In this sample, this clonotype turned up many times. This chain links TRBV29-1 with TRBJ1-1; D is uncertain. The CDR3 length is 12 residues. Germline V gene data show CDR1 as SQVTM and CDR2 as ANQGSEA. V dropped 4 bases and J dropped 2 bases, with 8 bases sitting between them. The CDR3 DNA is TGCAGCGTTGCTCCAGGAAACACTGAAGCTTTCTTT. Protein: CSVAPGNTEAFF.

With respect to this clonotype: Since a much larger clone is just one base distant, this may be a read error. J is TRBJ2-3 and V is TRBV7-2, with D possibly being TRBD1 or TRBD2 (5 bases each). This CDR3 has 14 amino acids. The V gene's germline CDR1 is SGHTA and CDR2 FQGNSA. This CDR3 reads CASSLGGYTDTPYF. CDR3 DNA: TGTGCCAGCAGCTTAGGGGGGTACACAGATACGCCGTATTTT.